This T cell receptor beta chain is drawn from a study of cytomegalovirus exposure and HLA in healthy donors. Study outcomes and limitations: The investigators catalogued 150 or so TCR beta chains as cytomegalovirus-associated.

For this clone: The antigen is undetermined.

The CDR3 totals 13 residues. Trimming stripped 5 bases from V and 7 bases from J, with 12 bases between. Germline assignment: CDR1 MDHEN and CDR2 SYDVKM. Generated by immunoSEQ multiplex PCR, the TCRdb table keeps only in-frame clones and is missing some. This sample yields under 95,000 clones, of which roughly 88% are seen a single time; approximately 2.2% belongs to the top ten. The sequencing input was PBMCs. This chain uses TRBV28 with TRBJ1-5; D may be TRBD1 (5 bases). The sequence came from a man aged 25 to 40 in good health and CMV-seronegative. CDR3 residues: CASSPQGNQPQHF. The CDR3 DNA reads as TGTGCCAGCAGTCCCCAGGGAAACCAGCCCCAGCATTTT.